This T cell receptor (beta chain) emerged from a study of cytomegalovirus exposure and HLA in healthy donors. V dropped 4 bases and J dropped 1 base, with 7 bases sitting between them. Germline loops: CDR1 MNHNY, CDR2 SVGAGI (reference sequence). This CDR3 is built from 13 residues. Libraries were prepared by immunoSEQ multiplex PCR; TCRdb keeps only in-frame clonotypes and omits some of them. The sample comprises 110,000 to 150,000 clones, around 93% of which are singletons, and 1.5% to 2% rests with the top ten. Sequenced sample: PBMCs. V is TRBV6-6 and J is TRBJ1-1, with D hard to call. The receptor's source is a man between 18 and 29 years old in good health and CMV-seropositive. CDR3 sequence reads: CASSFTENTEAFF. As DNA, the CDR3 is TGTGCCAGCAGTTTCACAGAGAACACTGAAGCTTTCTTT.